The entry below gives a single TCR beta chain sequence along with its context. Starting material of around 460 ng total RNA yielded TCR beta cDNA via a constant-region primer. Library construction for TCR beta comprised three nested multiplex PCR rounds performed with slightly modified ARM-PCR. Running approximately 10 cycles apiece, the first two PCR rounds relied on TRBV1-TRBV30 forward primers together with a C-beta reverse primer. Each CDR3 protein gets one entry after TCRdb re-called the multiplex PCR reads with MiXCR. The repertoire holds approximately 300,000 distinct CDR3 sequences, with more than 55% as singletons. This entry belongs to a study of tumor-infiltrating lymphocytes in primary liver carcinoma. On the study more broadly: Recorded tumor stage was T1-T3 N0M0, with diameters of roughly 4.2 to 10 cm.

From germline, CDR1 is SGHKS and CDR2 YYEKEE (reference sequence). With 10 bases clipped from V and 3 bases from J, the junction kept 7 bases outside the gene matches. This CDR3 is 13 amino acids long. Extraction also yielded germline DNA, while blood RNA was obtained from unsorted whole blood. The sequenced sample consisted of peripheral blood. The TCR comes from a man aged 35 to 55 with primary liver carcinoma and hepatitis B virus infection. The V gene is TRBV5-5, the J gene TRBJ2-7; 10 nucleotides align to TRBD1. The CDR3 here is CAGKGTGVYEQYF. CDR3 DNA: TGTGCCGGCAAAGGGACAGGGGTCTACGAGCAGTACTTC.